This T cell receptor beta chain was obtained from a study of early T cells in non-severe SARS-CoV-2 infection. The overall study: Sequenced bulk RNA came from whole blood that was unsorted, and chains were unpaired.

Study outcomes and limitations: Missing private and CD4 specificities, VDJdb matching favored anti-spike CD8 responses.

Deletions cut 6 bases from V and 3 bases from J, with 11 bases between. The length of the CDR3 is 13 residues. Germline assignment: CDR1 MNHEY and CDR2 SMNVEV (reference sequence). As regards this clonotype: No antigen is known for it.

MiXCR, run by TCRdb on the 5' RACE reads, gives a single entry per CDR3 protein. The sample records tens of thousands of distinct CDR3 sequences, approximately 15% being singletons. This chain joins TRBV27 and TRBJ2-5; D possibly corresponds to TRBD2 (5 bases). The sequencing input was whole blood. The sequence was collected from an adult who was a healthcare worker with PCR-confirmed SARS-CoV-2 infection or an uninfected control (not recorded which). The CDR3 region has the DNA TGTGCCAGCAGGCGTGAGGGAGAAGAGACCCAGTACTTC. Amino acids: CASRREGEETQYF.